The rows below give T cell receptor beta chains drawn from one sample of a study of blood T cell repertoires in COVID-19. Profiling relied on immunoSEQ multiplex PCR, and the TCRdb table lists in-frame clones only, not all of them. The table has just under 250,000 clones, about 86% seen once. Sequenced sample: peripheral blood. These receptors were obtained from a woman in her 30s who had recovered from COVID-19. Each CDR3 is given with its conserved first and last residue. The D gene is left open where the match is weak. The size of a clone is reported for some rows only, either as once, few or many, or as a class for expanded clones.

V: TRBV27
size: NA
length: 14
J: TRBJ2-5
D: TRBD1
CDR3: CASSEWTGEETQYF
DNA: TGTGCCAGCAGTGAGTGGACAGGGGAAGAGACCCAGTACTTC

V: TRBV10-2
size: few
length: 14
J: TRBJ1-3
D: NA
CDR3: CASTRTATGNTIYF
DNA: TGCGCCAGCACACGGACAGCCACAGGAAACACCATATATTTT

V: TRBV7-2
size: NA
length: 11
J: TRBJ2-7
D: NA
CDR3: CASSFSYEQYF
DNA: TGTGCCAGCAGCTTTTCTTACGAGCAGTACTTC

V: TRBV18
size: once
length: 13
J: TRBJ2-7
D: TRBD2
CDR3: CASSPLGGSEQYF
DNA: TGTGCCAGCTCACCTCTCGGGGGGTCCGAGCAGTACTTC

V: TRBV30
size: NA
length: 13
J: TRBJ1-1
D: NA
CDR3: CAGGGPSGTEAFF
DNA: TGTGCCGGGGGGGGGCCGTCGGGCACTGAAGCTTTCTTT

V: TRBV20-1
size: NA
length: 14
J: TRBJ2-1
D: NA
CDR3: CSASFTGGRGEQFF
DNA: TGCAGTGCTAGTTTTACGGGGGGCCGGGGTGAGCAGTTCTTC

V: TRBV5-6
size: NA
length: 13
J: TRBJ2-3
D: NA
CDR3: CASSFPLTDTQYF
DNA: TGTGCCAGCAGCTTCCCATTGACAGATACGCAGTATTTT

V: TRBV6-1
size: NA
length: 13
J: TRBJ1-2
D: NA
CDR3: CASSESEEYGYTF
DNA: TGTGCCAGCAGTGAATCAGAAGAATATGGCTACACCTTC

V: TRBV5-6
size: NA
length: 13
J: TRBJ2-7
D: NA
CDR3: CASSSDSAYEQYF
DNA: TGTGCCAGCAGCTCGGACAGCGCCTACGAGCAGTACTTC

V: TRBV7-2
size: NA
length: 17
J: TRBJ2-7
D: TRBD2
CDR3: CASSLELLAGEYYEQYF
DNA: TGTGCCAGCAGCTTAGAGCTTCTAGCGGGGGAGTACTACGAGCAGTACTTC

V: TRBV12-3/TRBV12-4
size: NA
length: 12
J: TRBJ1-5
D: NA
CDR3: CASSLPGQPQHF
DNA: TGTGCCAGCAGCCTACCAGGTCAGCCCCAGCATTTT

V: TRBV5-6
size: NA
length: 18
J: TRBJ2-2
D: TRBD1
CDR3: CASTLTTGGLSNTGELFF
DNA: TGTGCCAGCACCCTCACGACAGGGGGCCTTTCAAACACCGGGGAGCTGTTTTTT

V: TRBV11-2
size: once
length: 15
J: TRBJ2-2
D: NA
CDR3: CASSPPGQNTGELFF
DNA: TGTGCCAGCAGCCCACCCGGACAGAACACCGGGGAGCTGTTTTTT

V: TRBV30
size: NA
length: 14
J: TRBJ1-6
D: TRBD1
CDR3: CAWSPGQGNSPLHF
DNA: TGTGCCTGGAGCCCGGGACAGGGAAATTCACCCCTCCACTTT

V: TRBV2
size: NA
length: 15
J: TRBJ2-3
D: NA
CDR3: CASSPTVRGTDTQYF
DNA: TGTGCCAGCAGCCCTACGGTGAGGGGCACAGATACGCAGTATTTT